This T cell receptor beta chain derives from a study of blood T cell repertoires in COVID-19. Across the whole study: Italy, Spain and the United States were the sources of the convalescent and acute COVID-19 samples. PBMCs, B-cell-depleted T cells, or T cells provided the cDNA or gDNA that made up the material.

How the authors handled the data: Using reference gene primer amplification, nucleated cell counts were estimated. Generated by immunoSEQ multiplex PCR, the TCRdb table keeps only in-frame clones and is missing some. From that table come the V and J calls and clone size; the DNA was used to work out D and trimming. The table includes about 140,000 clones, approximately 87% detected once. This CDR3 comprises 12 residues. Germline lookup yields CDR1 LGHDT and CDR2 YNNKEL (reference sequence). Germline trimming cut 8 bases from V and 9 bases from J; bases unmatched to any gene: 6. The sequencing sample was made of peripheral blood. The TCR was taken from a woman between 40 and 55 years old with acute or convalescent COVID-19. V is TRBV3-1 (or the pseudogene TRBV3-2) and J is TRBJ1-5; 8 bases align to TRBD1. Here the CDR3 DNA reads TGTGCCAGCGGACAGGGTAGTGCGCCCCAGCATTTT. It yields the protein CASGQGSAPQHF.